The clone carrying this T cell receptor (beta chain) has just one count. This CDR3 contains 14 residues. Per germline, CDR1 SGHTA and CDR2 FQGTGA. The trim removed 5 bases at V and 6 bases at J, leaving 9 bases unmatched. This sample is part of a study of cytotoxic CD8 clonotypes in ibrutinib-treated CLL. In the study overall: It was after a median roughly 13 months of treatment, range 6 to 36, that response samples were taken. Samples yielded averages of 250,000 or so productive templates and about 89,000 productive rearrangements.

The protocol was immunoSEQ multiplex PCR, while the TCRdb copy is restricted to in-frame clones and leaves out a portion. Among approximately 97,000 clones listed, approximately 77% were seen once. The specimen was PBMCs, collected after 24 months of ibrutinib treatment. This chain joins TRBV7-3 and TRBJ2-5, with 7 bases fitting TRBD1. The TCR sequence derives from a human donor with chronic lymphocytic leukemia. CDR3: CASSQGTDGKTQYF. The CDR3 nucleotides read TGTGCCAGCAGCCAAGGGACAGATGGGAAGACCCAGTACTTC.